Shown below are 27 T cell receptor beta chains from a single sample sequenced in a study of T cell responses to AZD1222 COVID-19 vaccine. TCRdb's copy holds only in-frame clones and misses some; the assay was immunoSEQ multiplex PCR. The sample shows roughly 150,000 clones, 88% of them seen only once. This material consisted of peripheral blood, taken on day 0 of AZD1222 vaccination. These TCRs come from an adult in good health.

The genes are TRBV21-1 and TRBJ1-5; the D call TRBD1 from the table was never checked on the DNA. TRBV21-1 is a pseudogene segment. The CDR3 runs 17 residues. The CDR3 sequence: CASSKARPGLRNQPQHF. DNA of the CDR3: TGTGCCAGCAGCAAAGCAAGGCCAGGCCTAAGGAATCAGCCCCAGCATTTT.

This rearrangement joins TRBV7-8 to TRBJ2-7; D unresolved. Trimming stripped 4 bases from V and 5 bases from J, with 21 bases between. Germline CDR1 and CDR2: SGHVS and FQNEAQ. The CDR3 is 16 amino acids. CDR3 loop: CASSSARMGIFNEQYF. DNA for the CDR3: TGTGCCAGCAGCTCCGCTCGTATGGGCATCTTCAACGAGCAGTACTTC.

This rearrangement joins TRBV27 to TRBJ1-1; TRBD1 might be the D (5 bases). V was trimmed by 4 bases and J by 1 base, leaving 22 bases between them. The V gene's germline CDR1 is MNHEY and CDR2 SMNVEV (reference sequence). The CDR3 is 18 amino acids. CDR3 coding DNA: TGTGCCAGCAGTTCTGTGGGCCCGACGGGGCCGAGGAACACTGAAGCTTTCTTT. Amino acids: CASSSVGPTGPRNTEAFF.

This chain joins TRBV10-2 and TRBJ2-5, with TRBD1 identical over 7 bases. This CDR3 comprises 13 residues. The junction had 4 bases not matched to a gene; V was cut back by 5 bases and J by 4 bases. CDR1 and CDR2 from the germline V gene are WSHSY and SAAADI. In nucleotides, the CDR3 is TGCGCCAGCAGTCGACAGGGCACAGAGACCCAGTACTTC. This translates into CASSRQGTETQYF.

The gene calls are TRBV6-2 or TRBV6-3 and TRBJ1-5; no firm D call. CDR1 and CDR2 from the germline V gene are MNHEY and SVGEGT. This CDR3 spans 14 amino acids. V gave up 2 bases and J gave up 8 bases, with 13 bases separating them. The DNA of the CDR3 is TGTGCCAGCAGTTACGGTTCGCGCGGCGAGCCCCAGCATTTT. Its protein is CASSYGSRGEPQHF.

The chain links TRBV19 to TRBJ1-5; D is perhaps TRBD1 (5 bases). Trimming stripped 6 bases from V and 3 bases from J, with 15 bases between. CDR3 length: 15 residues. The V gene's germline CDR1 is LNHDA and CDR2 SQIVND (reference sequence). CDR3 in amino acids: CASRGGGANNQPQHF. The CDR3 region has the DNA TGTGCCAGTAGGGGGGGAGGGGCCAACAATCAGCCCCAGCATTTT.

The V call is TRBV27, the J call TRBJ1-1, with TRBD1 matching 12 bases. J was trimmed by 11 bases and V by 8 bases; bases with no gene match: 15. The CDR3 has 15 residues. Germline values: CDR1 MNHEY, CDR2 SMNVEV (reference sequence). CDR3 protein: CASGLRPGQGAVAFF. DNA of the CDR3: TGTGCCAGCGGGTTACGACCGGGACAGGGGGCTGTGGCTTTCTTT.

The chain joins TRBV19 to TRBJ2-2; TRBD1 might be the D (6 bases). From germline, CDR1 is LNHDA and CDR2 SQIVND (reference sequence). Trimming shortened V by 6 bases and J by 4 bases, and 21 bases separated the two germline ends. The CDR3 length is 17 residues. CDR3 amino acids: CASSPMTGEIGTGELFF. CDR3 nucleotide sequence: TGTGCCAGTAGCCCCATGACAGGCGAGATAGGCACCGGGGAGCTGTTTTTT.

This chain connects TRBV7-8 to TRBJ2-1, with D possibly matching TRBD2 (6 bases). Trimming left V 7 bases short and J 4 bases short, with 14 bases between. CDR1 and CDR2 from the germline V gene are SGHVS and FQNEAQ. This CDR3 is built from 14 residues. CDR3 sequence (DNA): TGTGCCAGCATTCCGGGACTCATATACAATGAGCAGTTCTTC. Its translation is CASIPGLIYNEQFF.

The V gene is TRBV5-8, the J gene TRBJ1-1; weak D call: TRBD1 (5 bases). CDR1 and CDR2 (germline): SGHTS, YDEGEE. The CDR3 is made up of 14 amino acids. V was cut by 1 base and J by 1 base, with 8 bases left in between. In DNA, the CDR3 is TGTGCCAGCAGCTTGCGGGGCGGGAACACTGAAGCTTTCTTT. Protein sequence: CASSLRGGNTEAFF.

By proportion, this clone is medium-sized. The rearrangement uses TRBV7-8 and TRBJ1-3, with D hard to call. V was pared by 0 bases and J by 6 bases, with 6 bases between. CDR1 is SGHVS, CDR2 FQNEAQ, per germline. The CDR3 runs to 13 residues. The CDR3 DNA is TGTGCCAGCAGCTTAGCGCGGGCAAACACCATATATTTT. Translation gives CASSLARANTIYF.

This clone was seen only a few times. The CDR3 region has the DNA TGCGCCAGCAGCACAGGAATGGGACATAAAGTGACTTTCTTT. It encodes CASSTGMGHKVTFF. The V gene is TRBV5-1, the J gene TRBJ1-1; maybe TRBD1 (6 bases). Trimming removed 4 bases from V and 12 bases from J, with 22 bases in between. The CDR3 contains 14 residues. From germline, CDR1 is SGHRS and CDR2 YFSETQ.

The chain combines TRBV12-3 or TRBV12-4 with TRBJ2-2; unclear D gene. With 6 bases removed from V and 4 bases from J, the gap between germline ends came to 9 bases. CDR3 length: 13 residues. CDR3 region: CASSQTPTGELFF. For the CDR3, the DNA is TGTGCCAGCAGCCAGACACCCACCGGGGAGCTGTTTTTT.

The J gene is TRBJ1-1, the V gene TRBV7-9; D ambiguous. Germline values: CDR1 SEHNR, CDR2 FQNEAQ (reference sequence). The CDR3 has 15 amino acids. V was shortened by 5 bases and J by 0 bases, with 13 bases between the two germline ends. CDR3 residues: CASSRIIGMNTEAFF. CDR3 nucleotide sequence: TGTGCCAGCAGCCGCATTATCGGTATGAACACTGAAGCTTTCTTT.

The chain employs TRBV20-1 and TRBJ1-4; no clear D. The germline V and J ends were trimmed by 3 bases and 4 bases, with 9 bases remaining between them. Germline V gene lookup returns CDR1 DFQATT and CDR2 SNEGSKA (reference sequence). The CDR3 has 13 residues. In DNA, the CDR3 is TGCAGTGCTAGTGGGCGGTTTAATGAAAAACTGTTTTTT. Amino acid sequence: CSASGRFNEKLFF.

The V call is TRBV9, the J call TRBJ2-2, with D unclear. In germline, CDR1 is SGDLS, CDR2 YYNGEE. This CDR3 is 13 amino acids long. Trimming stripped 2 bases from V and 6 bases from J, with 8 bases between. The CDR3 region has the DNA TGTGCCAGCAGCGTTAGCATCGCCGGGGAGCTGTTTTTT. Its protein is CASSVSIAGELFF.

This clone was seen only once. The rearrangement links TRBV7-2 to TRBJ2-3, with TRBD2 identical over 11 bases. The V gene end was trimmed by 4 bases and the J gene end by 5 bases; junction bases not matched to a gene: 2. Germline values: CDR1 SGHTA, CDR2 FQGNSA. CDR3 length: 14 amino acids. CDR3 protein: CASSSGLAGDTQYF. CDR3 bases: TGTGCCAGCAGCTCTGGACTAGCGGGAGATACGCAGTATTTT.

This chain links TRBV24-1 with TRBJ1-1; D uncertain. The V and J ends lost 4 bases and 4 bases respectively, with 9 bases between them. CDR1 KGHDR and CDR2 SFDVKD come from the germline V gene. The CDR3 extends over 13 amino acids. CDR3 amino acids: CATSDSVSTEAFF. The CDR3 DNA follows: TGTGCCACCAGTGACTCCGTATCCACTGAAGCTTTCTTT.

Only a few counts were recorded for this clone. J is TRBJ2-7 and V is TRBV6-2 or TRBV6-3; TRBD2 matches at 11 bases. This CDR3 is built from 15 residues. Germline V gene lookup returns CDR1 MNHEY and CDR2 SVGEGT. The J segment lost 4 bases and the V segment lost 2 bases, leaving 4 bases of the junction unmatched. CDR3 protein: CASSYALAGGYEQYF. CDR3 nucleotide sequence: TGTGCCAGCAGTTACGCGCTAGCGGGAGGTTACGAGCAGTACTTC.

The rearrangement links TRBV30 to TRBJ2-1; 10 positions agree with TRBD2. The CDR3 has 14 residues. The germline gives CDR1 GTSNPN, CDR2 SVGIG (reference sequence). Unmatched junction bases numbered 2, after V lost 2 bases and J lost 4 bases. This CDR3 reads CAWSRTSGYNEQFF. The CDR3 nucleotides are TGTGCCTGGAGTCGGACTAGCGGATACAATGAGCAGTTCTTC.

J is TRBJ1-2 and V is TRBV29-1; D not certain. This CDR3 is built from 12 residues. V was clipped by 4 bases and J by 5 bases, with 11 bases between them. The germline gives CDR1 SQVTM, CDR2 ANQGSEA. CDR3 in amino acids: CSVGQARYGYTF. In nucleotides, the CDR3 is TGCAGCGTTGGGCAGGCCCGATATGGCTACACCTTC.

The rearrangement links TRBV4-1 to TRBJ1-4; TRBD1 aligns across 11 bases. The CDR3 length is 18 residues. Trimming removed 3 bases from V and 0 bases from J; junction bases left unmatched: 6. Looked up from germline, CDR1 is MGHRA and CDR2 is YSYEKL. The CDR3 here is CASSHLRDRGTTNEKLFF. The CDR3, as DNA: TGCGCCAGCAGCCACCTCCGGGACAGGGGGACAACTAATGAAAAACTGTTTTTT.

For the CDR3, the DNA is TGTGCCACCGCGGATCGGGGTCCTCCCGGGGAGCTGTTTTTT. It codes for CATADRGPPGELFF. The V and J genes are TRBV6-5 and TRBJ2-2; D possibly corresponds to TRBD2 (5 bases). CDR1 is MNHEY, CDR2 SVGAGI, per germline. V was clipped by 10 bases and J by 6 bases, with 18 bases between them. The CDR3 spans 14 residues.

V is TRBV20-1 and J is TRBJ2-7; tentatively, D is TRBD1 (5 bases). Looked up from germline, CDR1 is DFQATT and CDR2 is SNEGSKA (reference sequence). Trimming took off 5 bases at V and 9 bases at J, with 14 bases between the two ends. The CDR3 is made up of 11 amino acids. The CDR3 DNA sequence: TGCAGTGCTCCTCAGGGAATCTGGCAGTACTTC. It translates to CSAPQGIWQYF.

J is TRBJ1-1 and V is TRBV6-5, with no clear D. The CDR3 extends over 14 amino acids. V lost 2 bases, J lost 6 bases, and 13 bases lay in between. Germline lookup yields CDR1 MNHEY and CDR2 SVGAGI. CDR3: CASSYEAGGAEAFF. DNA of the CDR3: TGTGCCAGCAGTTACGAGGCGGGAGGCGCTGAAGCTTTCTTT.

CDR3 nucleotide sequence: TGCGCCAGCAGCCTCGACAGGGGAGTGCGAAACACCATATATTTT. Amino acid sequence: CASSLDRGVRNTIYF. V is TRBV5-1 and J is TRBJ1-3; 8 bases map to TRBD1. The CDR3 runs 15 residues. CDR1 SGHRS and CDR2 YFSETQ come from the germline V gene. Trimming removed 4 bases from V and 5 bases from J; junction bases left unmatched: 8.

The rearrangement uses TRBV6-2 or TRBV6-3 and TRBJ1-4; TRBD1 matches at 7 bases. With V trimmed by 5 bases and J by 10 bases, 13 bases remained unmatched. Germline V gene sequence: CDR1 MNHEY, CDR2 SVGEGT. The CDR3 runs 15 residues. Written as DNA, the CDR3 is TGTGCCAGCAGTACCCGCCAGACAGGGATTGGAAAACTGTTTTTT. Translation gives CASSTRQTGIGKLFF.